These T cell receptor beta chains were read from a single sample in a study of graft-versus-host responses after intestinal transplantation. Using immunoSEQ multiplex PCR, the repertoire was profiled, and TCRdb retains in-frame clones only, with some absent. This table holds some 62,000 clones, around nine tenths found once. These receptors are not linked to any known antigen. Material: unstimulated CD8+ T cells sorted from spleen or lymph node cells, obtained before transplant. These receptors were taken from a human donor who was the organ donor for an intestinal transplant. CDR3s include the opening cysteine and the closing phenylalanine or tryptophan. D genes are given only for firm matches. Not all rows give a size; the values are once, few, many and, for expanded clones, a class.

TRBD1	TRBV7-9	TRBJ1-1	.	CASSLGQGNTEAFF	TGTGCCAGCAGCTTAGGACAGGGGAACACTGAAGCTTTCTTT
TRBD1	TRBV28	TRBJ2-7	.	CASLRTGYFYEQYF	TGTGCCAGCCTAAGGACAGGTTATTTCTACGAGCAGTACTTC
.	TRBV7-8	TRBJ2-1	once	CASSSRSGSLDEQFF	TGTGCCAGCAGCTCTAGATCCGGGAGTTTAGATGAGCAGTTCTTC
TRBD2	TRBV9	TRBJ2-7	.	CASSPLAGGPFEQYF	TGTGCCAGCAGCCCCTTAGCGGGAGGGCCGTTCGAGCAGTACTTC
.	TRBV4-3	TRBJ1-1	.	CASSQDAGSAEAFF	TGCGCCAGCAGCCAAGACGCCGGGTCCGCTGAAGCTTTCTTT
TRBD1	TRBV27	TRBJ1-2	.	CASSLSTGTGTYYGYTF	TGTGCCAGCAGTTTAAGCACCGGGACAGGGACGTACTATGGCTACACCTTC
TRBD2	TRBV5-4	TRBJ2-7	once	CASSHGTSGRFLYEQYF	TGTGCCAGCAGCCACGGGACTAGCGGGAGGTTCCTATACGAGCAGTACTTC
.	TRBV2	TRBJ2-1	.	CASSDPGAASYNEQFF	TGTGCCAGCAGCGACCCCGGAGCGGCCTCCTACAATGAGCAGTTCTTC
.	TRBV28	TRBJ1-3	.	CASSFRRASGNTIYF	TGTGCCAGCAGTTTTCGGCGGGCCTCTGGAAACACCATATATTTT
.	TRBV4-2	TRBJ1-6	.	CASSRGGRGSPLHF	TGTGCCAGCAGCCGGGGGGGGAGGGGATCACCCCTCCACTTT
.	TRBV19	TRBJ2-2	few	CASTPVEGRTGELFF	TGTGCCAGTACCCCAGTGGAGGGGAGGACCGGGGAGCTGTTTTTT
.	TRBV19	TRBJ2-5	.	CASSIYPGLETQYF	TGTGCCAGTAGTATTTATCCAGGGTTAGAGACCCAGTACTTC
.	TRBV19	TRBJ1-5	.	CASAYRDIPHQPQHF	TGTGCCAGCGCCTACCGGGACATCCCACATCAGCCCCAGCATTTT
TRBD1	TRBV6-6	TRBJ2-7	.	CASSATRDRRFGEQYF	TGTGCCAGCAGTGCCACGCGGGACAGGCGGTTCGGCGAGCAGTACTTC
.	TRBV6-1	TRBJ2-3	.	CASSTPGLGTDTQYF	TGTGCCAGCAGTACGCCGGGACTGGGCACAGATACGCAGTATTTT
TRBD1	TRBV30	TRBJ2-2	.	CAWSGQGGGELFF	TGTGCCTGGAGTGGACAGGGGGGCGGGGAGCTGTTTTTT
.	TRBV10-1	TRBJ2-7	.	CASSPRGLYEQYF	TGCGCCAGCAGTCCGAGAGGACTATACGAGCAGTACTTC
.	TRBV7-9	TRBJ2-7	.	CASSLVGVGSSYEQYF	TGTGCCAGCAGCTTAGTCGGGGTGGGGAGCTCCTACGAGCAGTACTTC
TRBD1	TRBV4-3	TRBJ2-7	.	CASSQTQDRGGYEQYF	TGCGCCAGCAGCCAAACCCAAGACAGGGGAGGCTACGAGCAGTACTTC
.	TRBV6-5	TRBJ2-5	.	CASSTGEVETQYF	TGTGCCAGCAGTACAGGGGAGGTAGAGACCCAGTACTTC
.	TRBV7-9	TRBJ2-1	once	CASSGGTPTYNEQFF	TGTGCCAGCAGCGGCGGGACTCCCACCTACAATGAGCAGTTCTTC
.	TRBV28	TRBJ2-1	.	CASSLRSSYNEQFF	TGTGCCAGCAGTTTACGGAGCTCCTACAATGAGCAGTTCTTC
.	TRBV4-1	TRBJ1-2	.	CASSQDGGPNPYGYTF	TGCGCCAGCAGCCAAGACGGGGGACCCAACCCCTATGGCTACACCTTC
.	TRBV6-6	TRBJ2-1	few	CASALSVNEQFF	TGTGCCAGCGCGTTAAGCGTCAATGAGCAGTTCTTC
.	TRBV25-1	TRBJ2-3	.	CASSEVVSAGTDTQYF	TGTGCCAGCAGTGAAGTTGTTAGCGCCGGCACAGATACGCAGTATTTT
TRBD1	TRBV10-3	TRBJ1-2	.	CAISGPGTGGYQDGYTF	TGTGCCATCAGTGGCCCCGGGACAGGGGGGTATCAGGATGGCTACACCTTC
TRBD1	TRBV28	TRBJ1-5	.	CASSATGENQPQHF	TGTGCCAGCAGCGCGACAGGGGAAAATCAGCCCCAGCATTTT
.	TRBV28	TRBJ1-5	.	CASSQRTGYSNQPQHF	TGTGCCAGCAGCCAGCGCACAGGGTATAGCAATCAGCCCCAGCATTTT
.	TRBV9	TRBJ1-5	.	CASSVVGRGNGPQHF	TGTGCCAGCAGCGTAGTGGGTAGAGGTAATGGGCCCCAGCATTTT
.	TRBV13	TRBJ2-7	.	CASSQRTEAFYEQYF	TGTGCCAGCAGCCAAAGGACAGAGGCCTTCTACGAGCAGTACTTC
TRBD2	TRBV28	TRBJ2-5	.	CASSLERLAGSQETQYF	TGTGCCAGCAGTTTAGAGAGACTAGCGGGATCTCAAGAGACCCAGTACTTC
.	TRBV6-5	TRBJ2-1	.	CASSWSSELRNEQFF	TGTGCCAGCAGTTGGTCTAGCGAACTCCGCAATGAGCAGTTCTTC
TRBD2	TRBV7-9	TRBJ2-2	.	CASSPGTSGIGTGELFF	TGTGCCAGCAGCCCAGGGACTAGCGGGATCGGCACCGGGGAGCTGTTTTTT
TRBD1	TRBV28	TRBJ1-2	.	CASSWETGLYGYTF	TGTGCCAGCAGCTGGGAGACAGGGTTATATGGCTACACCTTC
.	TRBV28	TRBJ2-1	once	CASSARENEQFF	TGTGCCAGCAGCGCAAGGGAGAATGAGCAGTTCTTC
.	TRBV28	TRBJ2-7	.	CASSSPRNRETSYEQYF	TGTGCCAGCAGCTCGCCTAGGAACAGGGAGACCTCCTACGAGCAGTACTTC
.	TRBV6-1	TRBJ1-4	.	CASRDAGANEKLFF	TGTGCCAGCAGGGACGCAGGGGCCAATGAAAAACTGTTTTTT
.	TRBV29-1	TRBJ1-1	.	CSDGRLGREGNTEAFF	TGCAGCGACGGACGACTGGGCAGGGAAGGAAACACTGAAGCTTTCTTT
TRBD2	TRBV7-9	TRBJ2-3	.	CASSRLAGGATDTQYF	TGTGCCAGCAGCCGGCTAGCGGGGGGGGCCACAGATACGCAGTATTTT
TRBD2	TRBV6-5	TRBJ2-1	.	CATQGRRGYNEQFF	TGTGCCACTCAAGGACGGCGGGGGTACAATGAGCAGTTCTTC
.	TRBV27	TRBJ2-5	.	CASSVMRSQETQYF	TGTGCCAGCAGTGTTATGAGGTCCCAAGAGACCCAGTACTTC
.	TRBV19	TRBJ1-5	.	CASRWQRGSEQPQHF	TGTGCCAGTAGGTGGCAACGGGGGTCGGAACAGCCCCAGCATTTT
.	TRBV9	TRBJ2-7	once	CASSVGGVAYEQYF	TGTGCCAGCAGCGTAGGGGGGGTAGCCTACGAGCAGTACTTC
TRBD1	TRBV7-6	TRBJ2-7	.	CASSPPGQGRHEQYF	TGTGCCAGCAGCCCACCGGGACAGGGTCGCCACGAGCAGTACTTC
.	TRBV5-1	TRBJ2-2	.	CASRRITGELFF	TGCGCCAGCAGGCGGATCACCGGGGAGCTGTTTTTT
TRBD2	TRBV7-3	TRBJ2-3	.	CASSEGREGTDTQYF	TGTGCCAGCAGTGAAGGCCGGGAGGGAACAGATACGCAGTATTTT